The 32 T cell receptor beta chains given below trace back to one sample, sequenced in a study of cytomegalovirus exposure and HLA in healthy donors. PCR primers comprised 60 Vbeta and 13 Jbeta primers. Clones were read by immunoSEQ multiplex PCR, and TCRdb kept only the in-frame ones, dropping some. The sample yields roughly 200,000 clones, roughly 81% seen once. The specimen sequenced was PBMCs. The receptors originated from a woman in her 30s in good health and CMV-seropositive.

This rearrangement joins TRBV5-1 to TRBJ2-7; D may be TRBD2 (6 bases). Germline CDR1 SGHRS, CDR2 YFSETQ. V was cut by 3 bases and J by 3 bases, with 13 bases left in between. The CDR3 is made up of 14 amino acids. CDR3 nucleotides: TGCGCCAGCAGCTGGAGTTCGGGGGACTACGAGCAGTACTTC. Protein: CASSWSSGDYEQYF.

This sequence joins TRBV27 and TRBJ1-3; D is uncertain. The CDR3 spans 14 residues. The ends were cut back, 3 bases at V and 3 bases at J, with 9 bases in the middle. Germline V lookup: CDR1 MNHEY, CDR2 SMNVEV (reference sequence). The DNA for the CDR3 is TGTGCCAGCAGTTTCCAATACGGTGGAAACACCATATATTTT. Translation: CASSFQYGGNTIYF.

This clone was observed a single time. Sequence at one end of the junction differs from germline and may be a read error. This chain uses TRBV5-5 with TRBJ2-1, with D possibly being TRBD1 (5 bases). Germline CDR1 SGHKS, CDR2 YYEKEE (reference sequence). CDR3 length: 13 residues. DNA of the CDR3: TGTGCCAGCAGCTTCCACTCCTCAGGGTTGACCGTCTTC. This sequence encodes CASSFHSSGLTVF.

The sample holds a few counts of this clone. The chain links TRBV2 to TRBJ2-3; weak D call: TRBD1 (5 bases). V gave up 8 bases and J gave up 5 bases, with 14 bases separating them. Germline lookup yields CDR1 SNHLY and CDR2 FYNNEI. There are 13 residues in the CDR3. CDR3 DNA: TGTGCCAGCTACTCGGGTAGGGGAGATACGCAGTATTTT. Protein: CASYSGRGDTQYF.

The J gene is TRBJ2-1, the V gene TRBV7-2; 7 bases are a match to TRBD1. V gave up 4 bases and J gave up 4 bases; unmatched junction bases: 16. CDR3 length equals 18 residues. Germline CDR1 and CDR2: SGHTA and FQGNSA. The DNA for the CDR3 is TGTGCCAGCAGCTCACACGGTTTGACAGGGAGAGGGTACAATGAGCAGTTCTTC. Translating gives CASSSHGLTGRGYNEQFF. Full variable domain (remainder filled in from reference TRBV7-2 and TRBJ2-1): GAGVSQSPSNKVTEKGKDVELRCDPISGHTALYWYRQSLGQGLEFLIYFQGNSAPDKSGLPSDRFSAERTGGSVSTLTIQRTQQEDSAVYLCASSSHGLTGRGYNEQFFGPGTRLTVL.

V is TRBV18 and J is TRBJ1-4, with 7 bases aligning to TRBD1. The V gene end was trimmed by 6 bases and the J gene end by 7 bases; junction bases not matched to a gene: 11. In germline, CDR1 is KGHSH, CDR2 LQKENI. This CDR3 spans 15 amino acids. The CDR3 DNA sequence: TGTGCCAGCTCCCCATTACCAGGGGGGTTTGAAAAACTGTTTTTT. It translates to CASSPLPGGFEKLFF.

This chain connects TRBV4-3 to TRBJ2-6; D possibly corresponds to TRBD1 (6 bases). Looked up from germline, CDR1 is LGHNA and CDR2 is YSLEER. V was pared by 2 bases and J by 1 base, with 12 bases between. This CDR3 contains 17 residues. CDR3 nucleotides: TGCGCCAGCAGCCAATTGATACAGGGTTCTGGGGCCAACGTCCTGACTTTC. Its translation: CASSQLIQGSGANVLTF.

This clone was seen only once. The genes are TRBV11-2 and TRBJ2-7; no clear D. V lost 0 bases to trimming and J lost 4 bases, with 10 bases between them. The germline CDR1 and CDR2 sequences are SGHAT and FQNNGV. The CDR3 sequence is 14 residues long. The CDR3 nucleotides are TGTGCCAGCAGCTTAGATTTAAGAGTTTACGAGCAGTACTTC. Amino acid sequence: CASSLDLRVYEQYF.

V and J are TRBV2 and TRBJ1-2; 9 positions match TRBD1. The germline V gene has CDR1 SNHLY and CDR2 FYNNEI. The trim removed 2 bases at V and 7 bases at J, leaving 2 bases unmatched. This CDR3 contains 13 residues. CDR3 sequence: CASSETGGSGYTF. The CDR3 nucleotides read TGTGCCAGCAGTGAAACAGGGGGCAGTGGCTACACCTTC.

This chain joins TRBV19 and TRBJ2-6; tentative D call: TRBD2 (6 bases). The CDR3 runs to 17 residues. Germline CDR1 LNHDA, CDR2 SQIVND (reference sequence). The V gene lost 5 bases and the J gene lost 0 bases, with 14 bases spanning the gap. The CDR3 region is CASSQGGSGSGANVLTF. Here the CDR3 DNA reads TGTGCCAGTAGTCAGGGAGGTTCCGGCTCTGGGGCCAACGTCCTGACTTTC.

The table lists this clone with a few counts. This rearrangement joins TRBV30 to TRBJ2-6; D is possibly TRBD1 (5 bases). The CDR3 runs to 16 residues. Trimming pared 3 bases from V and 4 bases from J, leaving 16 bases between. Germline V gene sequence: CDR1 GTSNPN, CDR2 SVGIG (reference sequence). The CDR3 is CAWRKDRLGGANVLTF. The CDR3 DNA follows: TGTGCCTGGAGGAAAGACAGACTGGGGGGGGCCAACGTCCTGACTTTC.

This chain connects TRBV7-3 to TRBJ2-1; possible D gene TRBD1, 6 bases. Trimming shortened V by 0 bases and J by 6 bases, and 12 bases separated the two germline ends. Germline CDR1 reads SGHTA; CDR2 reads FQGTGA. The length of the CDR3 is 15 residues. For the CDR3, the DNA is TGTGCCAGCAGCTTAACAGCCGGGACACCCAATGAGCAGTTCTTC. Translated, it gives CASSLTAGTPNEQFF. The full variable domain, its missing parts supplied by reference TRBV7-3 and TRBJ2-1, is GAGVSQTPSNKVTEKGKYVELRCDPISGHTALYWYRQSLGQGPEFLIYFQGTGAADDSGLPNDRFFAVRPEGSVSTLKIQRTERGDSAVYLCASSLTAGTPNEQFFGPGTRLTVL.

V usage is TRBV4-3 and J usage is TRBJ2-7; weak D call: TRBD1 (5 bases). Trimming shortened V by 5 bases and J by 4 bases, and 12 bases separated the two germline ends. This CDR3 region has 13 residues. Germline V gives CDR1 LGHNA, CDR2 YSLEER. Here the CDR3 reads CASSRAQGYEQYF. The CDR3 DNA is TGCGCCAGCAGCAGGGCCCAGGGTTACGAGCAGTACTTC.

The V gene is TRBV9, the J gene TRBJ2-5; D is perhaps TRBD1 (6 bases). The J call is uncertain, as TRBJ2-7 better fits the DNA end. CDR3 length: 14 amino acids. Germline V lookup: CDR1 SGDLS, CDR2 YYNGEE. The CDR3 here is CASSVEVGGYEQYF. In DNA, the CDR3 is TGTGCCAGCAGCGTAGAGGTAGGGGGCTACGAGCAGTACTTC.

The chain uses TRBV21-1 and TRBJ2-1; the table calls TRBD2, which could not be checked here. TRBV21-1 is tagged as a pseudogene. This CDR3 spans 21 amino acids. Here the CDR3 reads CASSKDGPASGPPNLVNEQFF. In DNA form, the CDR3 reads TGTGCCAGCAGCAAAGACGGTCCGGCTAGCGGGCCCCCCAACCTCGTCAATGAGCAGTTCTTC.

The rearrangement joins TRBV6-6 to TRBJ1-2; 8 bases are shared with TRBD1. This CDR3 comprises 15 residues. With 7 bases clipped from V and 8 bases from J, the junction kept 15 bases outside the gene matches. Germline V gene lookup returns CDR1 MNHNY and CDR2 SVGAGI (reference sequence). The CDR3 DNA reads as TGTGCCAGCACCCCGGGACAGGCAACCGGCGACGGCTACACCTTC. Protein sequence: CASTPGQATGDGYTF.

The chain couples TRBV5-1 to TRBJ2-7; 7 positions match TRBD1. Germline V gene data show CDR1 as SGHRS and CDR2 as YFSETQ. Germline trimming cut 4 bases from V and 0 bases from J; bases unmatched to any gene: 7. This CDR3 has 15 amino acids. This CDR3 is CASSRGTDFSYEQYF. CDR3 bases: TGCGCCAGCAGCAGGGGGACAGATTTCTCCTACGAGCAGTACTTC.

V and J are TRBV19 and TRBJ2-1; D is possibly TRBD1 (6 bases). Germline V gene lookup returns CDR1 LNHDA and CDR2 SQIVND (reference sequence). The CDR3 is 15 amino acids. V lost 4 bases, J lost 4 bases, and 14 bases lay in between. CDR3 protein: CASSRTGSWYNEQFF. The CDR3 nucleotides are TGTGCCAGTAGTAGAACAGGGTCGTGGTACAATGAGCAGTTCTTC.

V gene TRBV11-3 combines with J gene TRBJ1-3; D unresolved. Germline values: CDR1 SGHNT, CDR2 YENEEA. The CDR3 consists of 15 residues. Trimming took 3 bases from V and 0 from J, leaving 9 bases between them. CDR3 sequence: CASSLSHSSGNTIYF. CDR3 nucleotides: TGTGCCAGCAGCTTGTCCCACTCCTCTGGAAACACCATATATTTT.

V usage is TRBV6-6 and J usage is TRBJ2-7; tentative D call: TRBD1 (6 bases). The CDR3 is 14 amino acids. From germline, CDR1 is MNHNY and CDR2 SVGAGI (reference sequence). V dropped 6 bases and J dropped 3 bases, with 15 bases sitting between them. The CDR3: CASSTQGNSYEQYF. In DNA, the CDR3 is TGTGCCAGCAGCACTCAGGGGAATAGCTACGAGCAGTACTTC.

The chain links TRBV5-1 to TRBJ2-1; 8 bases line up with TRBD2. V trimming: 2 bases; J trimming: 7 bases; junction bases outside the gene matches: 5. The CDR3 is 14 amino acids. CDR1 is SGHRS and CDR2 is YFSETQ in the germline V gene. DNA for the CDR3: TGCGCCAGCAGCTTTTCGGGAGGGCAAAATGAGCAGTTCTTC. Amino acids: CASSFSGGQNEQFF.

This clone showed up just a few times. The chain joins TRBV2 to TRBJ2-2; D unclear. The CDR3 loop spans 14 amino acids. Trimming left V 10 bases short and J 0 bases short, with 12 bases between. Germline values: CDR1 SNHLY, CDR2 FYNNEI. The CDR3 is CANRMNSNTGELFF. The CDR3 nucleotides read TGTGCCAACCGAATGAACTCGAACACCGGGGAGCTGTTTTTT. The full variable domain, in which reference TRBV2 and TRBJ2-2 provide the parts outside the CDR3, is EPEVTQTPSHQVTQMGQEVILRCVPISNHLYFYWYRQILGQKVEFLVSFYNNEISEKSEIFDDQFSVERPDGSNFTLKIRSTKLEDSAMYFCANRMNSNTGELFFGEGSRLTVL.

The J gene is TRBJ1-4, the V gene TRBV9, with D tentatively TRBD1 (6 bases). CDR1 SGDLS and CDR2 YYNGEE come from the germline V gene. The CDR3 has 15 amino acids. V lost 3 bases to trimming and J lost 3 bases, with 12 bases between them. The CDR3 bases are TGTGCCAGCAGCGCGCTACAGGGAGCTAATGAAAAACTGTTTTTT. This gives the protein CASSALQGANEKLFF.

This sequence joins TRBV5-4 and TRBJ2-6; D is unclear. Trimming removed 2 bases at V and 4 bases at J, with 7 bases between. The CDR3 consists of 14 residues. Germline CDR1 SGHNT, CDR2 YYREEE (reference sequence). For the CDR3, the DNA is TGTGCCAGCAGCTTCCAATCCGGGGCCAACGTCCTGACTTTC. It codes for CASSFQSGANVLTF.

The chain has TRBV28 and TRBJ1-1; D gene ambiguous. Germline V gene sequence: CDR1 MDHEN, CDR2 SYDVKM. Trimming took 11 bases from V and 5 from J, leaving 18 bases between them. The CDR3 spans 13 residues. In nucleotides, the CDR3 is TGTGCCGGTCAGGATGGCGGCGGGACTGAAGCTTTCTTT. This gives the protein CAGQDGGGTEAFF.

The V call is TRBV5-1, the J call TRBJ2-3, with no clear D. Per the germline V gene, CDR1 is SGHRS and CDR2 is YFSETQ. Trimming pared 2 bases from V and 1 base from J, leaving 11 bases between. This CDR3 is built from 15 residues. CDR3 amino acids: CASSFLGQGTDTQYF. For the CDR3, the DNA is TGCGCCAGCAGCTTCCTTGGCCAGGGCACAGATACGCAGTATTTT. Full variable domain (rest looked up from reference TRBV5-1 and TRBJ2-3): KAGVTQTPRYLIKTRGQQVTLSCSPISGHRSVSWYQQTPGQGLQFLFEYFSETQRNKGNFPGRFSGRQFSNSRSEMNVSTLELGDSALYLCASSFLGQGTDTQYFGPGTRLTVL.

This chain links TRBV7-2 with TRBJ2-2, with D hard to call. The CDR3 contains 14 residues. Germline assignment: CDR1 SGHTA and CDR2 FQGNSA. V shed 5 bases and J shed 1 base, with 8 bases lying between them. The CDR3 here is CASSPIVNTGELFF. The CDR3 nucleotides are TGTGCCAGCAGCCCCATAGTGAACACCGGGGAGCTGTTTTTT.

The chain is built from TRBV5-4 and TRBJ1-1, with TRBD1 matching 7 bases. Trimming at V came to 4 bases and at J to 1 base, leaving 4 bases not matched to a gene. Germline V gene data show CDR1 as SGHNT and CDR2 as YYREEE (reference sequence). CDR3 length: 14 amino acids. CDR3 loop: CASSLWTGNTEAFF. DNA for the CDR3: TGTGCCAGCAGCCTTTGGACAGGGAACACTGAAGCTTTCTTT.

CDR3 residues: CASTPGGGGNQPQHF. The CDR3 DNA is TGTGCCAGCACCCCGGGGGGGGGAGGGAATCAGCCCCAGCATTTT. The chain is built from TRBV28 and TRBJ1-5; weak D call: TRBD1 (5 bases). Looked up from germline, CDR1 is MDHEN and CDR2 is SYDVKM. The CDR3 consists of 15 residues. V shed 7 bases and J shed 4 bases, with 17 bases lying between them.

V gene TRBV5-6 combines with J gene TRBJ2-3; tentatively, D is TRBD2 (7 bases). V was pared by 4 bases and J by 6 bases, with 12 bases between. Germline CDR1 and CDR2: SGHDT and YYEEEE. This CDR3 comprises 13 residues. CDR3 sequence: CASSPRGGDTQYF. The CDR3 bases are TGTGCCAGCAGCCCCCGCGGGGGCGATACGCAGTATTTT.

The chain links TRBV9 to TRBJ2-5; maybe TRBD2 (6 bases). The CDR3 sequence is 13 residues long. Trimming took off 2 bases at V and 2 bases at J, with 7 bases between the two ends. Germline loops: CDR1 SGDLS, CDR2 YYNGEE. In DNA, the CDR3 is TGTGCCAGCAGCGTCCGGGAGCAAGAGACCCAGTACTTC. Protein sequence: CASSVREQETQYF. Using reference TRBV9 and TRBJ2-5 for the parts outside the CDR3, the full variable domain is DSGVTQTPKHLITATGQRVTLRCSPRSGDLSVYWYQQSLDQGLQFLIQYYNGEERAKGNILERFSAQQFPDLHSELNLSSLELGDSALYFCASSVREQETQYFGPGTRLLVL.

This clone was seen only once. This chain links TRBV30 with TRBJ1-2; TRBD1 aligns across 9 bases. Germline trimming cut 2 bases from V and 0 bases from J; bases unmatched to any gene: 4. The CDR3 loop spans 15 amino acids. Germline-derived CDR1 and CDR2 are GTSNPN and SVGIG (reference sequence). The CDR3 reads CAWSKTGGPNYGYTF. The CDR3 DNA sequence: TGTGCCTGGAGTAAAACAGGGGGCCCTAACTATGGCTACACCTTC.